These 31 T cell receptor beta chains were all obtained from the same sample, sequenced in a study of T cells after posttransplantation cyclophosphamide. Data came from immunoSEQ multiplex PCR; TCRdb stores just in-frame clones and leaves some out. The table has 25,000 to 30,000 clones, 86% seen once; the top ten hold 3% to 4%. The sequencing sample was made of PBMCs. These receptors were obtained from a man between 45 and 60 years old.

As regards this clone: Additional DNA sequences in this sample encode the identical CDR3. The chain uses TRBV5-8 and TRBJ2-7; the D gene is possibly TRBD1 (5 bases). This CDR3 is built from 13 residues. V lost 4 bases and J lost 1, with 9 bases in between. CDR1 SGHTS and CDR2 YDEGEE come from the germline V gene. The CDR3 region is CASSRGQSYEQYF. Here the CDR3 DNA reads TGTGCCAGCAGCAGGGGCCAGTCCTACGAGCAGTACTTC.

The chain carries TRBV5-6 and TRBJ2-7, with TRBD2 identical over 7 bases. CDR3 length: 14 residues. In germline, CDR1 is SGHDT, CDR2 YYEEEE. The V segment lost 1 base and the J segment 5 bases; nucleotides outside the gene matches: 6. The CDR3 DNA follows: TGTGCCAGCAGCTTGACGGGAGGAATTAACGAGCAGTACTTC. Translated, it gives CASSLTGGINEQYF.

The CDR3 region is CASRQVLSYEQYF. CDR3 bases: TGTGCCAGCAGACAGGTGCTCTCCTACGAGCAGTACTTC. The J gene is TRBJ2-7, the V gene TRBV6-6, with D possibly being TRBD1 (5 bases). V was trimmed by 6 bases and J by 0 bases, leaving 9 bases between them. Germline V gene sequence: CDR1 MNHNY, CDR2 SVGAGI (reference sequence). The CDR3 consists of 13 residues.

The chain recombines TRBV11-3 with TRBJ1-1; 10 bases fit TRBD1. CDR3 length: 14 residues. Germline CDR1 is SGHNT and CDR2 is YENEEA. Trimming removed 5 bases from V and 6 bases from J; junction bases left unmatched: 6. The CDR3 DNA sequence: TGTGCCAGCAGCCGCATGGGACAGGGGTCTGAAGCTTTCTTT. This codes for CASSRMGQGSEAFF.

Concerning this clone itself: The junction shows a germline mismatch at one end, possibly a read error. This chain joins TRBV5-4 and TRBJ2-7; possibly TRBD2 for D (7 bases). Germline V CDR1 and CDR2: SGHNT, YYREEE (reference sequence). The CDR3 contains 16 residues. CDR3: CASSLAGGTSSSEQYF. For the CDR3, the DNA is TGTGCCAGCAGCTTGGCCGGGGGGACATCCTCCTCCGAGCAGTACTTC.

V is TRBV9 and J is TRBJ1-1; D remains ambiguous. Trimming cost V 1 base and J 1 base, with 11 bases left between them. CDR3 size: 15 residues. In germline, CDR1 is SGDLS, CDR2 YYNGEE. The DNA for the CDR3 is TGTGCCAGCAGCGTACCCCCCGGCGGGAACACTGAAGCTTTCTTT. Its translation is CASSVPPGGNTEAFF.

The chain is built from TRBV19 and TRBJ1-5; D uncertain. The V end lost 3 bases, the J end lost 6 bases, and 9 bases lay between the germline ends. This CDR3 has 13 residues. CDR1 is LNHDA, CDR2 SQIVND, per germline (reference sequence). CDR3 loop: CASSISLSQPQHF. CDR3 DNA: TGTGCCAGTAGTATTTCCCTAAGTCAGCCCCAGCATTTT.

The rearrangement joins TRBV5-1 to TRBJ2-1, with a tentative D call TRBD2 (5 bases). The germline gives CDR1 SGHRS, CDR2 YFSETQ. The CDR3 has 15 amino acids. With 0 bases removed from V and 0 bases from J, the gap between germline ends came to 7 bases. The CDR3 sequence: CASSLGGGSYNEQFF. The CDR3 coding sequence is TGCGCCAGCAGCTTGGGCGGAGGCTCCTACAATGAGCAGTTCTTC. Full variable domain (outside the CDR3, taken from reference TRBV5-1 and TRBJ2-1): KAGVTQTPRYLIKTRGQQVTLSCSPISGHRSVSWYQQTPGQGLQFLFEYFSETQRNKGNFPGRFSGRQFSNSRSEMNVSTLELGDSALYLCASSLGGGSYNEQFFGPGTRLTVL.

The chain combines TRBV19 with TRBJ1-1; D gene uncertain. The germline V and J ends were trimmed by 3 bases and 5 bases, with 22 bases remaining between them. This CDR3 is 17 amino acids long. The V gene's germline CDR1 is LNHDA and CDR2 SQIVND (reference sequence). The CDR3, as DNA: TGTGCCAGTAGTATCACGACTCGGGTGGTCGGGAGAACTGAAGCTTTCTTT. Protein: CASSITTRVVGRTEAFF.

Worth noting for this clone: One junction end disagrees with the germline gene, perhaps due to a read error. The DNA for the CDR3 is TGCGCCAGCAGCTCACGGACCCTCACCGGGGAGCCGTTTTTT. This codes for CASSSRTLTGEPFF. V and J are TRBV5-1 and TRBJ2-2, with a tentative D call TRBD2 (5 bases). The CDR3 is 14 residues long. CDR1 is SGHRS, CDR2 YFSETQ, per germline.

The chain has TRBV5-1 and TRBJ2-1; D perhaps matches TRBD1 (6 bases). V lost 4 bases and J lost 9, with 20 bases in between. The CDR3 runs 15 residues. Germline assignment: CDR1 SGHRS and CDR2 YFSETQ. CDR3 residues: CASSGGAGGSFEQFF. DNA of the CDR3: TGCGCCAGCAGCGGGGGCGCCGGCGGAAGCTTTGAGCAGTTCTTC. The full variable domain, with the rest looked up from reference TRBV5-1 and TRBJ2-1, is KAGVTQTPRYLIKTRGQQVTLSCSPISGHRSVSWYQQTPGQGLQFLFEYFSETQRNKGNFPGRFSGRQFSNSRSEMNVSTLELGDSALYLCASSGGAGGSFEQFFGPGTRLTVL.

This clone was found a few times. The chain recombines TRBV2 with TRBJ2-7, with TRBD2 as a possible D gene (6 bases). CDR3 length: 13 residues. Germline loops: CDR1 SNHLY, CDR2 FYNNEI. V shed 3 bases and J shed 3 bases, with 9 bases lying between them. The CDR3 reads CASSDLTSYEQYF. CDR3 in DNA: TGTGCCAGCAGTGACCTGACTAGCTACGAGCAGTACTTC.

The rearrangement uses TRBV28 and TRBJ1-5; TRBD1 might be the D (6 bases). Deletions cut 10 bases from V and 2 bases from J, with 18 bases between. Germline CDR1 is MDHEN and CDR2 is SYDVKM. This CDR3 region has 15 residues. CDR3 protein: CATEKPQGGNQPQHF. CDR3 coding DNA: TGTGCCACCGAGAAACCACAGGGTGGCAATCAGCCCCAGCATTTT.

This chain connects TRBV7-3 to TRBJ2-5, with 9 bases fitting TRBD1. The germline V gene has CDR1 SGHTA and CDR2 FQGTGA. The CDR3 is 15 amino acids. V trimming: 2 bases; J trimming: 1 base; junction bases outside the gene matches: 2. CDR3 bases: TGTGCCAGCAGCTTAGGGACAGGGTTCCAAGAGACCCAGTACTTC. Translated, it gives CASSLGTGFQETQYF.

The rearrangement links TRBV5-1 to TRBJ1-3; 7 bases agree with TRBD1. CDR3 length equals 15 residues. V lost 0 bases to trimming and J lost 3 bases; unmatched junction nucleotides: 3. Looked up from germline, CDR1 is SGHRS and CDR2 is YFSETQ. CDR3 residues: CASSLGTGIGNTIYF. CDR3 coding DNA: TGCGCCAGCAGCTTGGGGACAGGAATTGGAAACACCATATATTTT.

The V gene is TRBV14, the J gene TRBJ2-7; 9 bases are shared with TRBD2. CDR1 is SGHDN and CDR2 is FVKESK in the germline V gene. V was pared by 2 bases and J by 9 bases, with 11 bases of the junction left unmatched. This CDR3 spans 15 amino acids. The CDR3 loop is CASSQLPGLALGQYF. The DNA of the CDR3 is TGTGCCAGCAGCCAATTACCGGGACTAGCTTTGGGGCAGTACTTC.

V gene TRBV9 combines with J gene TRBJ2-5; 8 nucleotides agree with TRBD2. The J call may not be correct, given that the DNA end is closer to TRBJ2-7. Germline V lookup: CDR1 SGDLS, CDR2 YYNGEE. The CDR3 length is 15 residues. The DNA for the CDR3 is TGTGCCAGCAGCTCCGGGGGCGGGAGGACCTACGAGCAGTACTTC. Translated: CASSSGGGRTYEQYF.

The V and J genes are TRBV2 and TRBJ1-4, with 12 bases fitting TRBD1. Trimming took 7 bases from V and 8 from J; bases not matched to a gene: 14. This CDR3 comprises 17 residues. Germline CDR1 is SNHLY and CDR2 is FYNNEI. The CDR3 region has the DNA TGTGCCAGCACTACCGGGACAGGGGGCGCGTCGGGAGAAAAACTGTTTTTT. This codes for CASTTGTGGASGEKLFF.

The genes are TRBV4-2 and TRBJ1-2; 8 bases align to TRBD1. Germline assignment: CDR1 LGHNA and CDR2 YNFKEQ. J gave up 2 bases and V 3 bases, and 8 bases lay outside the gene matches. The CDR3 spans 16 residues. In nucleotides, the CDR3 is TGTGCCAGCAGCCAGGGTGGACAGGGAAGCAACTATGGCTACACCTTC. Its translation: CASSQGGQGSNYGYTF.

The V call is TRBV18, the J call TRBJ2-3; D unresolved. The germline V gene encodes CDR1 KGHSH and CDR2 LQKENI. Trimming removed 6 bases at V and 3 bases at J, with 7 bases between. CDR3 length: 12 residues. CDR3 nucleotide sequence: TGTGCCAGCTCCCACTTTACAGATACGCAGTATTTT. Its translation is CASSHFTDTQYF.

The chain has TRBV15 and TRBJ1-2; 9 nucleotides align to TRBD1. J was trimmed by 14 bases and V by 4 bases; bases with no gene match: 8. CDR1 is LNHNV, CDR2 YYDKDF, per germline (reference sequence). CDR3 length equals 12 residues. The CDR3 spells CATSTYRGLGTF. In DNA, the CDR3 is TGTGCCACCAGCACATACAGGGGGCTGGGTACCTTC. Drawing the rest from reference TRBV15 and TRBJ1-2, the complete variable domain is DAMVIQNPRYQVTQFGKPVTLSCSQTLNHNVMYWYQQKSSQAPKLLFHYYDKDFNNEADTPDNFQSRRPNTSFCFLDIRSPGLGDTAMYLCATSTYRGLGTFGSGTRLTVV.

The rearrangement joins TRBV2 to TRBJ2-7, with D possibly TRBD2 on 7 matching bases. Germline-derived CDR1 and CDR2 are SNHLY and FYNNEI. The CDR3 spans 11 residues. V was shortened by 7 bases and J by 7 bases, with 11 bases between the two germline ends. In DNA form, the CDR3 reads TGTGCCAGCAAGGGGGGGCAAGAGCAGTACTTC. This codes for CASKGGQEQYF.

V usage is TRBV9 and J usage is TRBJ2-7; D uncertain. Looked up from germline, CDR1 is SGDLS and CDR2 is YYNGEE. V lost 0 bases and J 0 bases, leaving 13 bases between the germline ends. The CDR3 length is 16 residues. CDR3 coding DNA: TGTGCCAGCAGCGTAGGGGCAGCCTCGAGCTCCTACGAGCAGTACTTC. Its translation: CASSVGAASSSYEQYF.

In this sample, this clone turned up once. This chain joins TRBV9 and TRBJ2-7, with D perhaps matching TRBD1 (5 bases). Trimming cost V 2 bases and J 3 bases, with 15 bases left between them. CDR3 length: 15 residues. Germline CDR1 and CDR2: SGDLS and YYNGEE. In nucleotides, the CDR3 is TGTGCCAGCAGCGTCCAGGGCGATCCCGTCTACGAGCAGTACTTC. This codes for CASSVQGDPVYEQYF. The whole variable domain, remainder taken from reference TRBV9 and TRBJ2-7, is DSGVTQTPKHLITATGQRVTLRCSPRSGDLSVYWYQQSLDQGLQFLIQYYNGEERAKGNILERFSAQQFPDLHSELNLSSLELGDSALYFCASSVQGDPVYEQYFGPGTRLTVT.

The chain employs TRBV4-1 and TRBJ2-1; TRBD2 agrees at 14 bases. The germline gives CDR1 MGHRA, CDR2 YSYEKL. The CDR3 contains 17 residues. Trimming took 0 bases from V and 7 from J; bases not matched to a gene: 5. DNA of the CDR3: TGCGCCAGCAGCCAAGAGGGACTAGCGGGAGCACTTAATGAGCAGTTCTTC. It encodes CASSQEGLAGALNEQFF.

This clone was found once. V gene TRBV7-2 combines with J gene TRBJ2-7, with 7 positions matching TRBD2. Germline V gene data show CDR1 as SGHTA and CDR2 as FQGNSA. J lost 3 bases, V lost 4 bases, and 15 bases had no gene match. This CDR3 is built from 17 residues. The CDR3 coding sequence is TGTGCCAGCAGCTCCTCCATGGGGGGGAGTAATTACTACGAGCAGTACTTC. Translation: CASSSSMGGSNYYEQYF.

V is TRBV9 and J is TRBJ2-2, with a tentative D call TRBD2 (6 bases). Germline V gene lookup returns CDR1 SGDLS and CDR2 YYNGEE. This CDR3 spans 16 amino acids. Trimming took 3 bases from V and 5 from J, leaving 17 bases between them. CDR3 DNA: TGTGCCAGCAGCGCAAGGGGAGGCGACAGTACCGGGGAGCTGTTTTTT. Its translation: CASSARGGDSTGELFF.

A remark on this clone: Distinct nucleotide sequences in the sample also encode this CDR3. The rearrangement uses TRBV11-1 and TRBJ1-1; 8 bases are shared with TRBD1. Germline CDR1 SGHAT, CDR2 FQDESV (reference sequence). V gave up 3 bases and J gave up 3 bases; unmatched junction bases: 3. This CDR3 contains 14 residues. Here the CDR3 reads CASSLAGGHTEAFF. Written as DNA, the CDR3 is TGTGCCAGCAGCTTGGCAGGGGGCCACACTGAAGCTTTCTTT.

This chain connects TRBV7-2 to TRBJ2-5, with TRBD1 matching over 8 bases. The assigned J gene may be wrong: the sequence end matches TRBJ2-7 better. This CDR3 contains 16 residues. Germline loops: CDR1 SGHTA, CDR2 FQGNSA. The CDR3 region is CASSTQEPGQDYEQYF. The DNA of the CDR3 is TGTGCCAGCAGCACACAGGAGCCGGGACAGGACTACGAGCAGTACTTC.

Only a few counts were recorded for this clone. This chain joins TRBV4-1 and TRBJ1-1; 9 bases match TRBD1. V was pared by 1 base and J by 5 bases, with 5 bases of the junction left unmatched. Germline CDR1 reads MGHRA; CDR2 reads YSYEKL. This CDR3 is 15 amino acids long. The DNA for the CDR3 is TGCGCCAGCAGCCAAGTGGGACAGGGAAGGACTGAAGCTTTCTTT. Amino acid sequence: CASSQVGQGRTEAFF.

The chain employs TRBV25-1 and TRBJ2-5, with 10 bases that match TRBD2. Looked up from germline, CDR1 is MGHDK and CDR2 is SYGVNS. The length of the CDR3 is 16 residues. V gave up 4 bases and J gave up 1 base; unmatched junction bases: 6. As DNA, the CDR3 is TGTGCCAGCAGTGCCCCTAGCGGGGGAACCCAAGAGACCCAGTACTTC. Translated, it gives CASSAPSGGTQETQYF.